The 18 T cell receptor beta chains below were found in one sample sequenced in a study of somatic mutations in cytotoxic T cells in rheumatoid arthritis. Clones were read by immunoSEQ multiplex PCR, and TCRdb kept only the in-frame ones, dropping some. This sample has 23,000 or so clones, with 70% to 85% found just once. Sequencing was carried out using CD8+ T cells sorted from blood. All receptors derive from a woman aged 18-29 years in good health.

Notes on this clone: Other DNA sequences of this sample code for an identical CDR3. This chain joins TRBV6-5 and TRBJ2-2; D gene unclear. The germline V gene encodes CDR1 MNHEY and CDR2 SVGAGI. V lost 0 bases to trimming and J lost 5 bases, with 4 bases between them. The CDR3 extends over 13 amino acids. CDR3 nucleotide sequence: TGTGCCAGCAGTTACTCGGGTACCGGGGAGCTGTTTTTT. It is translated as CASSYSGTGELFF.

The V call is TRBV11-2, the J call TRBJ2-5; 9 bases align to TRBD2. CDR1 SGHAT and CDR2 FQNNGV come from the germline V gene. The V and J ends lost 4 bases and 3 bases, in that order; junction bases with no gene match: 6. The CDR3 sequence is 15 residues long. This CDR3 reads CASSSHRTSEETQYF. CDR3 in DNA: TGTGCCAGCAGCTCCCACCGGACTAGCGAAGAGACCCAGTACTTC.

This chain links TRBV14 with TRBJ1-1; D is unclear. Germline CDR1 SGHDN, CDR2 FVKESK. V lost 3 bases, J lost 0 bases, and 5 bases lay in between. The CDR3 is 13 amino acids. In nucleotides, the CDR3 is TGTGCCAGCAGCCAGAGAATGAACACTGAAGCTTTCTTT. The encoded protein is CASSQRMNTEAFF.

This clone was counted a few times. The rearrangement links TRBV29-1 to TRBJ1-1, with D unclear. The germline V and J ends were trimmed by 0 bases and 5 bases, with 13 bases remaining between them. The length of the CDR3 is 14 residues. CDR1 SQVTM and CDR2 ANQGSEA come from the germline V gene. DNA of the CDR3: TGCAGCGTTGAAGATTTGTGGGGTGGGACTGAAGCTTTCTTT. This translates into CSVEDLWGGTEAFF.

This rearrangement joins TRBV16 to TRBJ1-1; no definite D call. Trimming pared 0 bases from V and 6 bases from J, leaving 8 bases between. The germline gives CDR1 KGHSY, CDR2 FQNENV. The CDR3 length is 13 residues. CDR3 bases: TGTGCCAGCAGCCAATCGAACCAGCCTGAAGCTTTCTTT. Translation: CASSQSNQPEAFF. Full variable domain (missing parts from reference TRBV16 and TRBJ1-1): GEEVAQTPKHLVRGEGQKAKLYCAPIKGHSYVFWYQQVLKNEFKFLISFQNENVFDETGMPKERFSAKCLPNSPCSLEIQATKLEDSAVYFCASSQSNQPEAFFGQGTRLTVV.

The chain uses TRBV28 and TRBJ1-1; D is perhaps TRBD1 (5 bases). CDR1 and CDR2 (germline): MDHEN, SYDVKM. This CDR3 contains 13 residues. V gave up 6 bases and J gave up 5 bases, with 13 bases separating them. The CDR3 DNA follows: TGTGCCAGCAGGTCAGGGTTGGGTACTGAAGCTTTCTTT. It specifies CASRSGLGTEAFF.

The CDR3 region is CASWGATNEKLFF. Here the CDR3 DNA reads TGTGCCAGCTGGGGGGCAACTAATGAAAAACTGTTTTTT. This chain connects TRBV2 to TRBJ1-4; D perhaps matches TRBD1 (5 bases). V was pared by 8 bases and J by 0 bases, with 7 bases between. The CDR3 consists of 13 residues. Germline V gene lookup returns CDR1 SNHLY and CDR2 FYNNEI.

This chain connects TRBV7-9 to TRBJ2-7, with D perhaps matching TRBD2 (7 bases). Germline V gene sequence: CDR1 SEHNR, CDR2 FQNEAQ (reference sequence). Trimming took off 5 bases at V and 0 bases at J, with 14 bases between the two ends. CDR3 size: 15 residues. CDR3 sequence: CASSPGGLSSYEQYV. DNA of the CDR3: TGTGCCAGCAGCCCGGGGGGCCTGTCCTCCTACGAGCAGTACGTC.

This chain links TRBV5-6 with TRBJ2-3, with 9 bases fitting TRBD2. Germline V gives CDR1 SGHDT, CDR2 YYEEEE. After removal of 0 bases from V and 2 bases from J, the junction contained 10 bases not matched to a gene. The CDR3 length is 18 residues. CDR3 sequence: CASSLELIAGENTDTQYF. DNA of the CDR3: TGTGCCAGCAGCTTGGAACTTATAGCGGGGGAGAACACAGATACGCAGTATTTT. The whole variable domain, remainder taken from reference TRBV5-6 and TRBJ2-3, is DAGVTQSPTHLIKTRGQQVTLRCSPKSGHDTVSWYQQALGQGPQFIFQYYEEEERQRGNFPDRFSGHQFPNYSSELNVNALLLGDSALYLCASSLELIAGENTDTQYFGPGTRLTVL.

V and J are TRBV4-2 and TRBJ2-2; 11 bases map to TRBD2. Germline CDR1 reads LGHNA; CDR2 reads YNFKEQ. This CDR3 spans 17 amino acids. V lost 3 bases, J lost 2 bases, and 5 bases stayed unmatched. This CDR3 is CASSHHGLAGNTGELFF. CDR3 bases: TGTGCCAGCAGCCATCACGGACTAGCGGGTAACACCGGGGAGCTGTTTTTT.

This clone was seen more than once but under ten times. V and J are TRBV7-3 and TRBJ2-3; 13 nucleotides agree with TRBD2. After removal of 5 bases from V and 2 bases from J, the junction contained 7 bases not matched to a gene. Looked up from germline, CDR1 is SGHTA and CDR2 is FQGTGA. The length of the CDR3 is 17 residues. In nucleotides, the CDR3 is TGTGCCAGCAGCCCGGGAGGACTAGCGGGGGCCACAGATACGCAGTATTTT. Its translation is CASSPGGLAGATDTQYF. The full variable domain, in which reference TRBV7-3 and TRBJ2-3 provide the parts outside the CDR3, is GAGVSQTPSNKVTEKGKYVELRCDPISGHTALYWYRQSLGQGPEFLIYFQGTGAADDSGLPNDRFFAVRPEGSVSTLKIQRTERGDSAVYLCASSPGGLAGATDTQYFGPGTRLTVL.

The table lists this clone with a few counts. The chain employs TRBV6-6 and TRBJ2-1; 9 nucleotides align to TRBD1. This CDR3 is 16 amino acids long. Losses at the gene ends were 3 bases for V and 8 bases for J; bases not matched to a gene: 11. Germline CDR1 MNHNY, CDR2 SVGAGI (reference sequence). In DNA form, the CDR3 reads TGTGCCAGCAGTTATTTCGGGACAGGGTATATGGATGAGCAGTTCTTC. Its protein product is CASSYFGTGYMDEQFF.

The CDR3 sequence is CASSQVTLMNTEAFF. The CDR3 coding sequence is TGCGCCAGCAGCCAAGTGACACTTATGAACACTGAAGCTTTCTTT. V and J are TRBV4-1 and TRBJ1-1; D gene unclear. This CDR3 is built from 15 residues. Per the germline V gene, CDR1 is MGHRA and CDR2 is YSYEKL. Trimming stripped 1 base from V and 0 bases from J, with 9 bases between.

The J gene is TRBJ1-2, the V gene TRBV7-2; 7 bases are shared with TRBD1. The CDR3 has 14 residues. J gave up 0 bases and V 5 bases, and 3 bases lay outside the gene matches. Germline CDR1 and CDR2: SGHTA and FQGNSA. CDR3 sequence: CASSRDRSNYGYTF. CDR3 nucleotide sequence: TGTGCCAGCAGCCGGGACAGATCTAACTATGGCTACACCTTC.

CDR3 DNA sequence: TGTGCCAGCAGCTACCTCGGGGACGGAACTGAAGCTTTCTTT. This encodes CASSYLGDGTEAFF. The rearrangement joins TRBV5-4 to TRBJ1-1, with D possibly matching TRBD1 (5 bases). V lost 3 bases and J lost 5, with 14 bases in between. The CDR3 extends over 14 amino acids. Germline lookup yields CDR1 SGHNT and CDR2 YYREEE (reference sequence).

The chain uses TRBV29-1 and TRBJ2-2; D gene ambiguous. Germline CDR1 and CDR2: SQVTM and ANQGSEA. The CDR3 has 12 residues. V was cut by 8 bases and J by 4 bases, with 11 bases left in between. CDR3 in DNA: TGCAGCCTTCAGGTTATCACCGGGGAGCTGTTTTTT. Protein: CSLQVITGELFF.

V is TRBV7-9 and J is TRBJ2-5; D not resolved. The DNA end is more similar to TRBJ2-7, so the J call may be wrong. Germline V gene sequence: CDR1 SEHNR, CDR2 FQNEAQ (reference sequence). The CDR3 runs 13 residues. Here the CDR3 DNA reads TGTGCCAGCAGCTTAGAGACGACCTACGAGCAGTACTTC. This codes for CASSLETTYEQYF.

This clone came up a few times. V is TRBV7-9 and J is TRBJ2-2, with 13 positions matching TRBD2. Looked up from germline, CDR1 is SEHNR and CDR2 is FQNEAQ (reference sequence). The ends lost 5 bases at V and 6 bases at J; junction bases unmatched: 12. The CDR3 extends over 18 amino acids. This CDR3 is CASSRDYWTSGGPGELFF. The CDR3 DNA sequence: TGTGCCAGCAGCCGAGATTACTGGACTAGCGGGGGACCCGGGGAGCTGTTTTTT.